A selection of T cell receptor beta chains follows, all from one sample in a study of OX40 agonist ivuxolimab in advanced cancers. The data were produced by immunoSEQ multiplex PCR, yet TCRdb's version contains in-frame clones alone and is incomplete. The table records about 41,000 clones, about 72% of them present only once. Sequencing was performed on CD4+ or CD8+ T cells sorted from blood, taken in a trial of the OX40 agonist ivuxolimab. The receptor source for this set is an adult with an advanced solid tumor such as melanoma, head and neck, liver or kidney cancer. The CDR3 runs from the conserved cysteine through the conserved F or W. Each record gives: D gene, V gene, CDR3 length, J gene, clone size, CDR3 protein, CDR3 DNA. The D gene is left open where the match is weak. Clone size is given for some rows only: seen once, a few or many times, or a class if the clone is expanded.

d_call: NA
v_call: TRBV11-2
cdr3_length: 16
j_call: TRBJ2-3
clone_size: NA
cdr3_aa: CASSPSSGGPTDTQYF
cdr3_nt: TGTGCCAGCAGCCCATCTTCCGGGGGCCCCACAGATACGCAGTATTTT

d_call: TRBD2
v_call: TRBV6-5
cdr3_length: 14
j_call: TRBJ2-1
clone_size: NA
cdr3_aa: CASSPGLGVDEQFF
cdr3_nt: TGTGCCAGCAGCCCGGGACTAGGGGTAGATGAGCAGTTCTTC

d_call: TRBD2
v_call: TRBV14
cdr3_length: 17
j_call: TRBJ2-3
clone_size: NA
cdr3_aa: CASSQGEAGSVGDTQYF
cdr3_nt: TGTGCCAGCAGCCAAGGGGAAGCGGGGTCCGTCGGGGATACGCAGTATTTT

d_call: NA
v_call: TRBV27
cdr3_length: 14
j_call: TRBJ2-7
clone_size: NA
cdr3_aa: CASSPTPSSYEQYF
cdr3_nt: TGTGCCAGCAGTCCTACCCCGAGCTCCTACGAGCAGTACTTC

d_call: TRBD1
v_call: TRBV7-9
cdr3_length: 12
j_call: TRBJ2-5
clone_size: NA
cdr3_aa: CASTRGSETQYF
cdr3_nt: TGTGCCAGCACCAGGGGGTCAGAGACCCAGTACTTC

d_call: TRBD2
v_call: TRBV2
cdr3_length: 19
j_call: TRBJ2-7
clone_size: NA
cdr3_aa: CASTQPDRPGLAGPDEQYF
cdr3_nt: TGTGCCAGCACACAGCCCGACAGACCGGGACTAGCGGGACCAGACGAGCAGTACTTC

d_call: TRBD1
v_call: TRBV6-5
cdr3_length: 14
j_call: TRBJ2-7
clone_size: NA
cdr3_aa: CASSKTGSSYEQYF
cdr3_nt: TGTGCCAGCAGTAAGACAGGGAGCTCCTACGAGCAGTACTTC

d_call: NA
v_call: TRBV5-6
cdr3_length: 12
j_call: TRBJ2-1
clone_size: NA
cdr3_aa: CASSAFSNEQFF
cdr3_nt: TGTGCCAGCAGCGCTTTTAGCAATGAGCAGTTCTTC

d_call: TRBD1
v_call: TRBV19
cdr3_length: 14
j_call: TRBJ1-6
clone_size: NA
cdr3_aa: CASSISGQSSPLHF
cdr3_nt: TGTGCCAGTAGTATTTCGGGACAGAGTTCACCCCTCCACTTT

d_call: NA
v_call: TRBV12-5
cdr3_length: 17
j_call: TRBJ1-1
clone_size: few
cdr3_aa: CASGLVLRGRLNTEAFF
cdr3_nt: TGTGCTAGTGGTTTGGTTCTTCGGGGGCGTCTGAACACTGAAGCTTTCTTT

d_call: TRBD2
v_call: TRBV7-2
cdr3_length: 18
j_call: TRBJ2-2
clone_size: NA
cdr3_aa: CASSQFTGTSRNTGELFF
cdr3_nt: TGTGCCAGCAGCCAGTTTACCGGGACTAGCCGTAACACCGGGGAGCTGTTTTTT

d_call: TRBD2
v_call: TRBV4-3
cdr3_length: 17
j_call: TRBJ2-4
clone_size: few
cdr3_aa: CASSPGSGGLAKNIQYF
cdr3_nt: TGCGCCAGCAGCCCCGGCAGCGGGGGTCTAGCCAAAAACATTCAGTACTTC